This TCR beta chain was captured in a study of shared clonotypes between healthy human individuals (TCRdb year 2020). Notes on the research overall: Three men and two women, aged 18 to 49 years, made up the cohort. Each donor's leukapheresis produced roughly between roughly 0.85 and 10 billion PBMCs. To estimate repertoire size and how much clonotype sharing occurs between individuals, the study deeply sequenced the blood TCR repertoires of several healthy adults. For each donor, CD4 naive and CD4 memory were each run on three plates, CD8 naive on two plates, and CD8 memory on one plate. Libraries were prepared and TCR repertoires were sequenced by different laboratories using diverse techniques, in order to increase sequencing depth and limit assay-specific biases.

As concerns this clone: Its antigen is not yet known. Base quality data are lacking; no much larger clone is found one base away.

TCR CDR3 regions were amplified from genomic DNA by multiplex PCR using the deep immunoSEQ assay. For each cell subset, the extracted genomic DNA was distributed evenly across all wells of several immunoSEQ 96-well plates, and each plate served as one replicate. For sorted subsets, about 210 ng of genomic DNA, equivalent to roughly 30,000 T cell genomes, went into each replicate PCR. The purified libraries were quantified using a Qubit 3.0 fluorometer, sized with a Bioanalyzer 2100, and then quantified again using the KAPA Library Quantification kit. Every immunoSEQ 96-well plate was sequenced on a separate single-read 150-cycle Illumina NextSeq 550 flow cell. In the original analysis: Because the immunoSEQ output included only junctional sequences and no quality scores, the filtering could not be the same as the filtering used for full-length reads. Sequences were annotated with PyIR, a Python wrapper for IgBLAST v1.9, and V/J genes and CDR3 were assigned using IMGT germline references. Reads were filtered out if the reads had weak V/J assignments (E-value above 1e-6), no CDR3, stop codons, out-of-frame junctions, or ambiguous translated residues. V3J clonotypes were defined by identical inferred V gene, J gene, and CDR3 amino acid sequence. Percentage overlap between repertoires was computed as shared unique clonotypes divided by the size of the smaller repertoire. Repertoire richness was assessed with RTK rarefaction, the Chao1 estimator, and Recon v2.1 estimates of unobserved clonotypes. Generation probabilities were computed with OLGA for all TCRbeta clonotypes obtained by the gDNA method from four donors. This is the immuneACCESS table as TCRdb keeps it, with only in-frame sequences that have V and J called. A part of the clones is gone; compared with another copy, unresolved V genes explain less than half, and the rest is unexplained. V, J and clone size derive from that table, while D and trimming were established from the DNA sequence. The sample table lists a few million clones, roughly 93% of them with a count of one. 0.39% of the sample is in the top ten clones.

Donors were healthy HIV-negative adults with no recently reported acute infections or vaccinations. Only Caucasian adults living in Nashville, Tennessee, USA were represented among the donors. CD4+ T cells were enriched by magnetic negative selection, after which naive cells were positively selected on CD45RA and the negative fraction was taken as the memory subset. After blood collection by leukapheresis, PBMCs were isolated using Ficoll-Histopaque density gradient centrifugation and then cryopreserved in the vapor phase of liquid nitrogen. Analytical flow cytometry was used to check the purity and quantity of each magnetically sorted T cell population. Genomic DNA was isolated from each sorted fraction and quantified by UV absorbance on a Nanodrop 2000c. V loses 2 bases of germline sequence and J loses 5 bases, and the interval between the two ends is 13 bases. According to the germline V gene, CDR1 reads MDHEN and CDR2 reads SYDVKM. The CDR3 numbers 15 residues from cysteine through phenylalanine. The only DNA kept is the CDR3, 45 bases in frame from the first base.

Study-wide conclusions, independent of this receptor: Sampling was limited to blood, and TCR repertoires in tissue likely differ from TCR repertoires in blood. Clonotypes shared by all four sorted-subset donors showed higher generation probabilities than non-shared clonotypes. Because the study included a small number of donors, the genetic and exposure-history diversity represented was limited. Incomplete sequencing was indicated by rarefaction of sorted-subset datasets, despite the large sequencing depth. When several donors were compared, the shared fraction of clonotypes was about 5% for naive CD4, 3.5% for naive CD8, 2.3% for memory CD4, and around 0.37% for memory CD8. Naive subsets generally had larger estimated clonotype richness than memory subsets did. Pairwise subsampling indicated that sequencing depth was expected to affect the degree of clonotype sharing among donors.

This chain is built from TRBV28 and TRBJ1-3, with the D gene uncertain. The receptor was isolated from a man aged 18 to 30 in good health. Some clones in this sample may be carry-over from other donors' samples. Sequences were obtained from naive CD4+ T cells from PBMCs. The meaning of the sample's cell subset or site label: CD45RA+ positively selected. The sequence in DNA is TGTGCCAGCAGTTTAAACTTCCGAGGAAGAAACACCATATATTTT. Translated, this is CASSLNFRGRNTIYF.